Following are 23 T cell receptor beta chains from one sample sequenced in a study of blood T cell repertoires in COVID-19. Measured with immunoSEQ multiplex PCR; TCRdb has only the in-frame clones, and not every one. Of around 250,000 clones detected, 88% appear once; the ten largest clones hold around 3.2%. Input material: PBMCs or T cells enriched from blood (not recorded which). The receptors stem from a woman between 40 and 50 years old who had been exposed to COVID-19.

The chain links TRBV4-3 to TRBJ1-6; no firm D call. Deletions cut 8 bases from V and 4 bases from J, with 9 bases between. The germline CDR1 and CDR2 sequences are LGHNA and YSLEER. This CDR3 comprises 13 residues. CDR3 bases: TGCGCCAGCTCGGGGTTTTATAATTCACCCCTCCACTTT. Residues: CASSGFYNSPLHF.

Comment on this clone: Compared with germline, one end of the junction differs, possibly owing to a read error. J is TRBJ2-2 and V is TRBV5-1, with 9 bases matching TRBD1. The CDR3 runs to 16 residues. CDR1 SGHRS and CDR2 YFSETQ come from the germline V gene. The CDR3 protein is CASSLDGQGSTGELFF. DNA for the CDR3: TGTGCCAGCAGCTTGGACGGACAGGGGTCCACCGGGGAGCTGTTTTTT.

The chain employs TRBV3-1 (or the pseudogene TRBV3-2) and TRBJ1-6, with D possibly being TRBD1 (6 bases). The ends were cut back, 10 bases at V and 3 bases at J, with 25 bases in the middle. The CDR3 length is 18 residues. CDR1 and CDR2 from the germline V gene are LGHDT and YNNKEL (reference sequence). For the CDR3, the DNA is TGTGCCACCCAGAACAAGGTACAGGGTTCGTACTATAATTCACCCCTCCACTTT. It translates to CATQNKVQGSYYNSPLHF.

The chain couples TRBV9 to TRBJ2-1; possibly TRBD2 for D (5 bases). The CDR3 has 15 amino acids. Germline CDR1 and CDR2: SGDLS and YYNGEE. V lost 0 bases, J lost 2 bases, and 9 bases lay in between. The CDR3 DNA reads TGTGCCAGCAGCGTAGGGTCGACTACCTACAATGAGCAGTTCTTC. It translates to CASSVGSTTYNEQFF. Drawing the rest from reference TRBV9 and TRBJ2-1, the complete variable domain is DSGVTQTPKHLITATGQRVTLRCSPRSGDLSVYWYQQSLDQGLQFLIQYYNGEERAKGNILERFSAQQFPDLHSELNLSSLELGDSALYFCASSVGSTTYNEQFFGPGTRLTVL.

The rearrangement uses TRBV6-5 and TRBJ2-2, with D unclear. Germline assignment: CDR1 MNHEY and CDR2 SVGAGI. This CDR3 is built from 12 residues. V was pared by 4 bases and J by 5 bases, with 5 bases between. The CDR3 DNA is TGTGCCAGCAGTTTTCAAACCGGGGAGCTGTTTTTT. Translated: CASSFQTGELFF.

This clone has just one count. The chain is built from TRBV6-5 and TRBJ1-2, with 7 bases identical to TRBD1. The trim removed 6 bases at V and 8 bases at J, leaving 9 bases unmatched. CDR3 size: 13 residues. CDR1 is MNHEY and CDR2 is SVGAGI in the germline V gene. The CDR3 bases are TGTGCCAGCAGGACAGGGTCGGCGGAAGGCTACACCTTC. It yields the protein CASRTGSAEGYTF.

The sample holds a few counts of this clone. CDR3 residues: CASSLLMAGSNQPQHF. The CDR3 DNA is TGTGCCAGCAGCTTATTGATGGCGGGCAGCAATCAGCCCCAGCATTTT. The chain uses TRBV7-8 and TRBJ1-5; no firm D call. The CDR3 is 16 amino acids. Germline assignment: CDR1 SGHVS and CDR2 FQNEAQ. V was trimmed by 2 bases and J by 1 base, leaving 12 bases between them.

The chain couples TRBV29-1 to TRBJ1-1; 7 nucleotides match TRBD1. Per germline, CDR1 SQVTM and CDR2 ANQGSEA. The CDR3 consists of 13 residues. V was pared by 4 bases and J by 4 bases, with 6 bases of the junction left unmatched. CDR3 DNA: TGCAGCGTTGGGGGACAGCTGACCACTGAAGCTTTCTTT. Protein sequence: CSVGGQLTTEAFF.

This clone has a handful of counts. V is TRBV5-1 and J is TRBJ1-1; D is uncertain. The germline gives CDR1 SGHRS, CDR2 YFSETQ. The V end was cut by 1 base, the J end by 5 bases, with 12 bases between. The length of the CDR3 is 14 residues. This chain's CDR3 is CASSLIWGGTEAFF. As DNA, the CDR3 is TGCGCCAGCAGCTTGATTTGGGGAGGTACTGAAGCTTTCTTT.

The chain carries TRBV21-1 and TRBJ2-5; the D segment call TRBD2 is taken from the table without a DNA check. TRBV21-1 is designated a pseudogene. The CDR3 covers 17 residues. The CDR3 reads CASSKGTSGANQETQYF. In DNA, the CDR3 is TGTGCCAGCAGCAAAGGGACTAGCGGGGCCAACCAAGAGACCCAGTACTTC.

The chain employs TRBV5-4 and TRBJ2-1, with D possibly matching TRBD1 (6 bases). Per germline, CDR1 SGHNT and CDR2 YYREEE (reference sequence). The CDR3 has 15 amino acids. Trimming removed 4 bases at V and 2 bases at J, with 13 bases between. The CDR3 spells CASSDTGTTYNEQFF. For the CDR3, the DNA is TGTGCCAGCAGCGATACCGGGACAACCTACAATGAGCAGTTCTTC.

V usage is TRBV28 and J usage is TRBJ2-1; possibly TRBD2 for D (6 bases). The CDR3 is made up of 13 amino acids. V lost 6 bases, J lost 12 bases, and 18 bases lay in between. In germline, CDR1 is MDHEN, CDR2 SYDVKM. The CDR3 loop is CASRAGQLERQFF. The CDR3 coding sequence is TGTGCCAGCAGGGCGGGGCAGCTTGAGAGGCAGTTCTTC.

In DNA, the CDR3 is TGCGCCAGCAGCTCAACCCGGGACACTCTATCTGGAAACACCATATATTTT. It is translated as CASSSTRDTLSGNTIYF. The genes are TRBV5-1 and TRBJ1-3; weak D call: TRBD1 (6 bases). The CDR3 is 17 amino acids. V lost 3 bases, J lost 1 base, and 17 bases lay in between. Germline V lookup: CDR1 SGHRS, CDR2 YFSETQ.

This clone was observed a single time. The rearrangement uses TRBV7-2 and TRBJ1-5, with 8 positions matching TRBD1. This CDR3 spans 15 amino acids. Germline CDR1 is SGHTA and CDR2 is FQGNSA. With 2 bases clipped from V and 6 bases from J, the junction kept 6 bases outside the gene matches. CDR3 in DNA: TGTGCCAGCAGCTTATATGGACAGGGAGGTCAGCCCCAGCATTTT. Translating it yields CASSLYGQGGQPQHF.

This sequence joins TRBV11-2 and TRBJ2-1; 11 bases align to TRBD2. V was pared by 5 bases and J by 7 bases, with 4 bases of the junction left unmatched. The CDR3 covers 14 residues. Germline assignment: CDR1 SGHAT and CDR2 FQNNGV. CDR3 sequence: CASSPSGRLNEQFF. The CDR3 DNA reads as TGTGCCAGCAGCCCTAGCGGGAGGTTAAATGAGCAGTTCTTC.

The rearrangement joins TRBV11-3 to TRBJ1-6, with D possibly TRBD1 on 5 matching bases. The ends were cut back, 3 bases at V and 8 bases at J, with 14 bases in the middle. The germline CDR1 and CDR2 sequences are SGHNT and YENEEA. The CDR3 is 15 amino acids. The CDR3 bases are TGTGCCAGCAGCTTTTTCGGGGGGTCGGATTCACCCCTCCACTTT. Protein: CASSFFGGSDSPLHF.

The CDR3 loop reads CASSIRSGPGTGSNQPQHF. In nucleotides, the CDR3 is TGTGCCAGTAGTATAAGGTCGGGTCCCGGGACAGGGAGCAATCAGCCCCAGCATTTT. This chain joins TRBV19 and TRBJ1-5; TRBD1 aligns across 9 bases. With V trimmed by 2 bases and J by 1 base, 12 bases remained unmatched. The CDR3 is 19 amino acids. Germline CDR1 reads LNHDA; CDR2 reads SQIVND (reference sequence). The full variable domain, in which reference TRBV19 and TRBJ1-5 provide the parts outside the CDR3, is DGGITQSPKYLFRKEGQNVTLSCEQNLNHDAMYWYRQDPGQGLRLIYYSQIVNDFQKGDIAEGYSVSREKKESFPLTVTSAQKNPTAFYLCASSIRSGPGTGSNQPQHFGDGTRLSIL.

This CDR3 reads CASSPQTYTDTQYF. CDR3 DNA sequence: TGTGCCAGTAGTCCACAGACATACACAGATACGCAGTATTTT. This chain connects TRBV19 to TRBJ2-3; D gene ambiguous. Trimming took off 5 bases at V and 2 bases at J, with 11 bases between the two ends. The V gene's germline CDR1 is LNHDA and CDR2 SQIVND (reference sequence). The CDR3 spans 14 residues.

The V and J genes are TRBV30 and TRBJ2-7; TRBD1 matches 8 bases. Losses at the gene ends were 2 bases for V and 5 bases for J; bases not matched to a gene: 8. Looked up from germline, CDR1 is GTSNPN and CDR2 is SVGIG (reference sequence). The CDR3 covers 14 residues. Written as DNA, the CDR3 is TGTGCCTGGAGTTCCGGCAGGGGGCACCACGAGCAGTACTTC. Translated: CAWSSGRGHHEQYF. The full variable domain, rest sourced from reference TRBV30 and TRBJ2-7, is SQTIHQWPATLVQPVGSPLSLECTVEGTSNPNLYWYRQAAGRGLQLLFYSVGIGQISSEVPQNLSASRPQDRQFILSSKKLLLSDSGFYLCAWSSGRGHHEQYFGPGTRLTVT.

The V gene is TRBV14, the J gene TRBJ1-1; 9 nucleotides line up with TRBD1. The trim removed 4 bases at V and 4 bases at J, leaving 4 bases unmatched. Germline V gene sequence: CDR1 SGHDN, CDR2 FVKESK. CDR3 length: 14 residues. CDR3 coding DNA: TGTGCCAGCAGCCCCCGGGACAGGGTCACTGAAGCTTTCTTT. It yields the protein CASSPRDRVTEAFF.

This chain joins TRBV7-9 and TRBJ1-5, with 7 bases that match TRBD1. The V segment lost 8 bases and the J segment 6 bases; nucleotides outside the gene matches: 10. This CDR3 has 14 amino acids. Germline CDR1 SEHNR, CDR2 FQNEAQ (reference sequence). The CDR3 DNA is TGTGCCAGCTCCCGACAGGGCGCATTTCAGCCCCAGCATTTT. Protein: CASSRQGAFQPQHF.

The chain is built from TRBV5-1 and TRBJ2-1, with 8 bases fitting TRBD2. CDR1 and CDR2 from the germline V gene are SGHRS and YFSETQ. The CDR3 extends over 16 amino acids. The trim removed 1 base at V and 10 bases at J, leaving 13 bases unmatched. The CDR3 nucleotides are TGCGCCAGCAGCTTGTCTGGTTGGAGTAGCGGGGACGAGCAGTTCTTC. Translating gives CASSLSGWSSGDEQFF.

V is TRBV9 and J is TRBJ2-3; 8 positions match TRBD2. The CDR3 runs 13 residues. The ends lost 2 bases at V and 7 bases at J; junction bases unmatched: 3. The germline CDR1 and CDR2 sequences are SGDLS and YYNGEE. As DNA, the CDR3 is TGTGCCAGCAGCGTGGCTAGCGGGCATACGCAGTATTTT. Translating gives CASSVASGHTQYF.